This TCR beta chain was recorded in a study of cytomegalovirus exposure and HLA in healthy donors. Study-level background: The 120 validation repertoires and the roughly 670 first-cohort repertoires shared a platform, a later analysis reported. Points from the study as a whole: The investigators catalogued about 170 TCR beta chains as cytomegalovirus-associated.

Germline V lookup: CDR1 MNHNS, CDR2 SASEGT. CDR3 length: 17 amino acids. V was clipped by 1 base and J by 3 bases; unmatched bases: 9. Separate from the 666-subject first cohort was the approximately 120-subject validation cohort, to which the donors belonged. This clone was seen once. Its antigen remains unidentified. Libraries were prepared by immunoSEQ multiplex PCR; TCRdb keeps only in-frame clonotypes and omits some of them. This sample yields 45,000 to 70,000 clones, of which 80% to 95% are seen a single time; less than 6% belongs to the top ten. This receptor was obtained from a woman younger than 30 in good health and CMV-seronegative. The sample comprised PBMCs. This chain links TRBV6-1 with TRBJ1-3; TRBD1 matches at 7 bases. In nucleotides, the CDR3 is TGTGCCAGCAGTGAAGTCGAGGCAGGGGGATATGGAAACACCATATATTTT. Protein: CASSEVEAGGYGNTIYF.